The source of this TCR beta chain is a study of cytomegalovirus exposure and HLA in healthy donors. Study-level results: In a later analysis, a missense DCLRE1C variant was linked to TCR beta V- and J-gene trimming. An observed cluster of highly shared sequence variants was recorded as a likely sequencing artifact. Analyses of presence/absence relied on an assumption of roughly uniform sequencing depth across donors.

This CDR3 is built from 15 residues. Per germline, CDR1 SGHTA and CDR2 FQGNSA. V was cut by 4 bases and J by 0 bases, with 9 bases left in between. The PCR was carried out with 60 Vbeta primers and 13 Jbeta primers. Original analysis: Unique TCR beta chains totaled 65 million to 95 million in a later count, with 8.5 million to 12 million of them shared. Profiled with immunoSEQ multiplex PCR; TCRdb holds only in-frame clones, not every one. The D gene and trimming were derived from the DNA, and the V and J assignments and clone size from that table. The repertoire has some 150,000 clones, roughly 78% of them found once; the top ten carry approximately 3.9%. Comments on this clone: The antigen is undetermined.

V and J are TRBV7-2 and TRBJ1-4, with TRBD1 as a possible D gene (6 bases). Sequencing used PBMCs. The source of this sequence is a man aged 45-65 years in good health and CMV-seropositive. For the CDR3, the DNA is TGTGCCAGCAGCTCGGACAGCACAACTAATGAAAAACTGTTTTTT. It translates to CASSSDSTTNEKLFF.